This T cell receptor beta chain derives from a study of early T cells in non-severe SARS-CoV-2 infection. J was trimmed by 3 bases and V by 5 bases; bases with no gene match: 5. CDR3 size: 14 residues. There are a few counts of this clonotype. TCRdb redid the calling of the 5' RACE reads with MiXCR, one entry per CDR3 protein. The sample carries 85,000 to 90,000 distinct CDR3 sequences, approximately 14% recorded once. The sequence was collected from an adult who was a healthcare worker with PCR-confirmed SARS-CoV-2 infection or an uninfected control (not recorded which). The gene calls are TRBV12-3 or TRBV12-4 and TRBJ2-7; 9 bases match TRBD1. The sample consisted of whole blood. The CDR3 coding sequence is TGTGCCAGCAGTCCCCTGGGACAGGGCTACGAGCAGTACTTC. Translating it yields CASSPLGQGYEQYF.